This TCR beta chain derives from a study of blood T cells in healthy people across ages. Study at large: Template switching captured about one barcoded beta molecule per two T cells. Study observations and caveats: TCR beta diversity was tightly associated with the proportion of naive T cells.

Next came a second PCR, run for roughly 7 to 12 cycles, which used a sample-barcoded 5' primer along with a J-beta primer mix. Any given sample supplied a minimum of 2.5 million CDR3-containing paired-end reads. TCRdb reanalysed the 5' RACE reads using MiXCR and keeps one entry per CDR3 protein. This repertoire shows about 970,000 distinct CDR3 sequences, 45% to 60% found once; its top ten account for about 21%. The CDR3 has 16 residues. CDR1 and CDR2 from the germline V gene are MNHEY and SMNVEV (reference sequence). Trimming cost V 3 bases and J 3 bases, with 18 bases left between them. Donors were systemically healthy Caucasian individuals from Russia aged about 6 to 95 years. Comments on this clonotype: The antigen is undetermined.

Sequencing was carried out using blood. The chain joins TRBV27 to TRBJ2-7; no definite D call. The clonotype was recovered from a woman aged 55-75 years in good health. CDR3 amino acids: CASSLSDGDAVYEQYF. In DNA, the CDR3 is TGTGCCAGCAGTTTGAGTGATGGGGATGCGGTCTACGAGCAGTACTTC.